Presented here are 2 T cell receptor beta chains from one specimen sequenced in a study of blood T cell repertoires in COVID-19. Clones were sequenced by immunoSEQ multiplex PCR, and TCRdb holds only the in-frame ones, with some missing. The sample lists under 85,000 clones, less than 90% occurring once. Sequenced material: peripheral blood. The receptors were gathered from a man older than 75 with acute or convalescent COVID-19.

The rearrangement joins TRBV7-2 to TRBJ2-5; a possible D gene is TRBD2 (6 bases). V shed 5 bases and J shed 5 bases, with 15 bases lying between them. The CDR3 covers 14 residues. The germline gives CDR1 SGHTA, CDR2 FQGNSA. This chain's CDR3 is CASSGGIWGETQYF. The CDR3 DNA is TGTGCCAGCAGCGGCGGGATCTGGGGTGAGACCCAGTACTTC.

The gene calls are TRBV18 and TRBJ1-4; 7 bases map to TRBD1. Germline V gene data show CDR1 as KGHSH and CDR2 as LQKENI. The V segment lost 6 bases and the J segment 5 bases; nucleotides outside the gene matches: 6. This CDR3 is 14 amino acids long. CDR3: CASSLRGYNEKLFF. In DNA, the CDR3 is TGTGCCAGCTCCCTCAGGGGGTACAATGAAAAACTGTTTTTT.